This T cell receptor (beta chain) came from a study of T cells in tumors after PD-1 blockade. Turning to the study itself: Some patients also took daily vismodegib 150 mg during anti-PD-1 treatment.

Template: tumor biopsy or peripheral blood genomic DNA, about 600-6,004 ng per sample. Here immunoSEQ multiplex PCR was the method, and the copy in TCRdb shows in-frame clones only, minus some. The table has some 20,000 clones, over 75% seen once. V lost 0 bases to trimming and J lost 5 bases; unmatched junction nucleotides: 6. This CDR3 is 15 amino acids long. The germline V gene has CDR1 SGDLS and CDR2 YYNGEE. V usage is TRBV9 and J usage is TRBJ2-5; 8 bases are shared with TRBD2. The specimen was PBMCs, collected before anti-PD-1 treatment. This sequence originates from a human donor with basal cell carcinoma. In DNA, the CDR3 is TGTGCCAGCAGCGTAGCTGATAGCGGGACGGAGACCCAGTACTTC. It is translated as CASSVADSGTETQYF.